This section outlines one T cell receptor (beta chain) sequence together with its context. Its antigen is still unknown. It is likely a read error, because the conserved phenylalanine at the end of the CDR3 is missing. TCRdb passed the reads through MiXCR, listing each CDR3 protein once. The data contain fewer than 550,000 distinct CDR3 sequences, under 40% of them seen just once; the ten biggest clones take up roughly an eighth. This record belongs to a study of T cell repertoires in cytomegalovirus infection. Study-level information: TCR beta signatures that were public indicated CMV infection and matching HLA type. General observations from the study: It was HLA-C-restricted CMV-specific TCR beta clonotypes that dominated the response ex vivo. Based on cumulative public TCR beta family frequency, carriers of CMV plus the relevant HLA were identified.

This CDR3 is built from 13 residues. In germline, CDR1 is SGHTA, CDR2 FQGTGA. V shed 5 bases and J 9 bases; nucleotides not matched to a gene: 1. Sample: PBMCs. This sequence originates from a human donor in good health (CMV status not recorded). Some clones in this sample may be carry-over from other donors' samples. V and J are TRBV7-3 and TRBJ1-6; 10 bases are shared with TRBD1. The CDR3 sequence is CASSGTGVSPLHL. For the CDR3, the DNA is TGTGCCAGCAGCGGGACAGGGGTTTCACCCCTCCACTTG.